This TCR beta chain was observed in a study of blood T cell repertoires in COVID-19. Study context: Acute and convalescent COVID-19 specimens originated in the United States, Italy and Spain. Sample material is recorded as cDNA or gDNA derived from T cells, B-cell-depleted T cells, or PBMCs.

Under the authors' procedure: Quantification of nucleated cells was approximated via reference gene primer amplification. Only in-frame clones appear in the TCRdb table, and some are missing; sequencing was by immunoSEQ multiplex PCR. The V and J calls and clone size come from that table; D and trimming were worked out from the DNA. The sample comprises around 20,000 clones, roughly 90% of which are singletons, and approximately 10% rests with the top ten. CDR1 is MGHDK and CDR2 is SYGVNS in the germline V gene. After removal of 3 bases from V and 10 bases from J, the junction contained 8 bases not matched to a gene. CDR3 length equals 15 residues.

The clonotype originates from a man aged 40-49 years with active COVID-19. Sequenced sample: peripheral blood. This chain joins TRBV25-1 and TRBJ2-1, with 11 bases that match TRBD1. Written as DNA, the CDR3 is TGTGCCAGCAGTGATACTGGGACAGGGGGACAGGAGCAGTTCTTC. It encodes CASSDTGTGGQEQFF.